This T cell receptor (beta chain) derives from a study of OX40 agonist ivuxolimab in advanced cancers. Across the whole study: While on treatment, patients had intravenous ivuxolimab at 0.01 to 10 mg/kg every 2 weeks. Among those treated, three patients had partial responses, one with hepatocellular carcinoma and two with cutaneous melanoma. Study observations and caveats: Among the least clonally expanded were partial responders at 0.1-3.0 mg/kg.

CDR1 and CDR2 (germline): MNHEY, SVGAGI. Trimming took 5 bases from V and 0 from J, leaving 11 bases between them. The CDR3 is 15 amino acids. The repertoire was sequenced with immunoSEQ multiplex PCR; TCRdb's copy has only in-frame clones and lacks some. This table holds approximately 110,000 clones, 80% to 95% found once. This clone came up once. Its specificity is not known. The TCR was taken from an adult with an advanced solid tumor such as melanoma, head and neck, liver or kidney cancer. The chain combines TRBV6-5 with TRBJ1-3; D is unresolved. The source was CD4+ or CD8+ T cells sorted from blood, collected in a trial of the OX40 agonist ivuxolimab. Here the CDR3 DNA reads TGTGCCAGCAGTAGTCAGTGGAACTCTGGAAACACCATATATTTT. This translates into CASSSQWNSGNTIYF.